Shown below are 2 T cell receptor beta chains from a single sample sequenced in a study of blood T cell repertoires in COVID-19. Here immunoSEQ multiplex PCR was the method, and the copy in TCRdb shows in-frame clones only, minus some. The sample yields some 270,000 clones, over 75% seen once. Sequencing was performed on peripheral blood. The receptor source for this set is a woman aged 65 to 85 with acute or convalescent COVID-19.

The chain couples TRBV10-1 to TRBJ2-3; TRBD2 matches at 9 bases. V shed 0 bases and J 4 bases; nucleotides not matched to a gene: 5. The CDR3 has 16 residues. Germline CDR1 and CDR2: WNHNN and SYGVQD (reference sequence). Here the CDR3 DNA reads TGCGCCAGCAGTGAGTCCGTTGGCGGGGGGGCAGATACGCAGTATTTT. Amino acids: CASSESVGGGADTQYF.

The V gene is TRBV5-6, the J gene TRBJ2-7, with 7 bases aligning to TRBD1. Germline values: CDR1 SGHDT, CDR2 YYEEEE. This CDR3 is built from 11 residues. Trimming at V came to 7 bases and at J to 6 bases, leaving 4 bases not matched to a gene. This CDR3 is CASEHRGEQYF. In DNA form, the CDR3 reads TGTGCCAGCGAGCACAGGGGCGAGCAGTACTTC.